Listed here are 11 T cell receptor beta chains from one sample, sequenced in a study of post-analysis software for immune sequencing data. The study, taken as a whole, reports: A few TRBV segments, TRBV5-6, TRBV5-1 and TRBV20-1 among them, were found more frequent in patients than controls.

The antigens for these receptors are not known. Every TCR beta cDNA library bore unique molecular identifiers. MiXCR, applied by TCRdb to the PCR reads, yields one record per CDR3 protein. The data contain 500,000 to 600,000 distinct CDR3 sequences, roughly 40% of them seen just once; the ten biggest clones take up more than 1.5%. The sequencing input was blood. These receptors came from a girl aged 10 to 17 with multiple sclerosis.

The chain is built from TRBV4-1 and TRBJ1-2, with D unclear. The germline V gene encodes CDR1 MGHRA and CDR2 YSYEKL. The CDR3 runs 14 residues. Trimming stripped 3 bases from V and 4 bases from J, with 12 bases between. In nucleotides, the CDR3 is TGCGCCAGCAGCCACCACCGTGCCATCTATGGCTACACCTTC. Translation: CASSHHRAIYGYTF.

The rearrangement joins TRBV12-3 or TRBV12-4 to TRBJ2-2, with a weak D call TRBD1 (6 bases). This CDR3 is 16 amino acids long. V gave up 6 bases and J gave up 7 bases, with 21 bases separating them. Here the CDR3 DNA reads TGTGCCAGCAGGCTCCCCTCCGGGACATTAATCGGGGAGCTGTTTTTT. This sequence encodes CASRLPSGTLIGELFF.

CDR3 region: CASSLEGADSGEQYF. The CDR3 nucleotides read TGTGCCAGCAGCTTAGAAGGGGCGGATTCGGGGGAGCAGTACTTC. This chain links TRBV7-9 with TRBJ2-5; perhaps TRBD2 as D (6 bases). The CDR3 has 15 residues. Germline V lookup: CDR1 SEHNR, CDR2 FQNEAQ (reference sequence). V dropped 1 base and J dropped 11 bases, with 20 bases sitting between them.

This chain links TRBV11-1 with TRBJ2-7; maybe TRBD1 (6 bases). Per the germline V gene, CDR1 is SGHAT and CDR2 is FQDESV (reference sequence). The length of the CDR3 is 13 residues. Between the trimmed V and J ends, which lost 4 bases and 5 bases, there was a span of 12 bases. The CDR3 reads CASSSGTRDEQYF. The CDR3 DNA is TGTGCCAGCAGCTCCGGGACACGGGACGAGCAGTACTTC.

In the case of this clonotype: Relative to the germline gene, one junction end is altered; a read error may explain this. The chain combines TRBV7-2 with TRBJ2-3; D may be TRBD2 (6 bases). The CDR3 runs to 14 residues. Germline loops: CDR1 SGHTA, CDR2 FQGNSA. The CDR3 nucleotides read TGTGCCAGCAGCCCCTCGGGAGCAACAGATAGGCAGTATTTT. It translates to CASSPSGATDRQYF. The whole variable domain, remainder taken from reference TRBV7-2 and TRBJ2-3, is GAGVSQSPSNKVTEKGKDVELRCDPISGHTALYWYRQSLGQGLEFLIYFQGNSAPDKSGLPSDRFSAERTGGSVSTLTIQRTQQEDSAVYLCASSPSGATDRQYFGPGTRLTVL.

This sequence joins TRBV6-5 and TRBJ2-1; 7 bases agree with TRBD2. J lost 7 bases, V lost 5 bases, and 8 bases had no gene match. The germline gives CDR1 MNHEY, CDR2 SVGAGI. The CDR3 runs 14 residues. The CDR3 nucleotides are TGTGCCAGCAGTATAGCGGGCCCGGGGAATGAGCAGTTCTTC. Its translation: CASSIAGPGNEQFF.

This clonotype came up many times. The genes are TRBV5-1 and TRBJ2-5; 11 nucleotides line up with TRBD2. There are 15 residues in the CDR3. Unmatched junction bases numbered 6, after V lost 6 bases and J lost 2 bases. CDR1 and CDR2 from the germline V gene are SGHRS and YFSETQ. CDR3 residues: CASNIAGGPQETQYF. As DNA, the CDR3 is TGCGCCAGCAACATAGCGGGGGGGCCTCAAGAGACCCAGTACTTC.

The CDR3 nucleotides are TGTGCCAGCAGTGAAGTTTGGGACAGGGGCTACAATGAGCAGTTCTTC. Protein sequence: CASSEVWDRGYNEQFF. V and J are TRBV6-1 and TRBJ2-1; 10 bases line up with TRBD1. This CDR3 spans 16 amino acids. Germline V lookup: CDR1 MNHNS, CDR2 SASEGT. The ends lost 1 base at V and 3 bases at J; junction bases unmatched: 3.

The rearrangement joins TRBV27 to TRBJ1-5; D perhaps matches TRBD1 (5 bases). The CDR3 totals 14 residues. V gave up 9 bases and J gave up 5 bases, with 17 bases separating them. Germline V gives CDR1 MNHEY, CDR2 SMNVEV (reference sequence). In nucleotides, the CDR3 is TGTGCCAGTTCGACAGCCTTGGGGGATCAGCCCCAGCATTTT. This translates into CASSTALGDQPQHF.

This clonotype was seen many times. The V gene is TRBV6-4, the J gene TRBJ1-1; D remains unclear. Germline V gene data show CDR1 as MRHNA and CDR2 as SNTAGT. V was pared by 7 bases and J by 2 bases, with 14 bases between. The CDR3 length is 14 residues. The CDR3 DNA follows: TGTGCCAGCACGGCATCCCCAGGAAACACTGAAGCTTTCTTT. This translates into CASTASPGNTEAFF.

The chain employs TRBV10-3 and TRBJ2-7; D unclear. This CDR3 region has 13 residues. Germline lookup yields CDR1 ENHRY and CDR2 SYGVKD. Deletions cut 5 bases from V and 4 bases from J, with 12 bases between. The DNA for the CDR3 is TGTGCCATCAGTTCAGACCACAGTTACGAGCAGTACTTC. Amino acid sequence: CAISSDHSYEQYF.